The entry below gives a single TCR beta chain sequence along with its context. The data derive from a study of regulatory T cells in long-lasting Graves disease. Each CDR3 protein is one row after TCRdb ran MiXCR on the reads. The table lists about 620 distinct CDR3 sequences, 82% of them singletons. CDR1 is LNHDA and CDR2 is SQIVND in the germline V gene (reference sequence). This CDR3 is built from 15 residues. Trimming removed 3 bases from V and 8 bases from J; junction bases left unmatched: 10. RNA from PBMCs was the source of the TCR library. The chain couples TRBV19 to TRBJ2-1; TRBD2 agrees at 7 bases. This specimen consisted of peripheral blood mononuclear cells (PBMCs), obtained with antithyroid drug treatment, in newly diagnosed or persistent Graves disease (not recorded which). The sequence was collected from a female donor with Graves disease. CDR3 amino acids: CASSILGLGGDEQFF. CDR3 nucleotide sequence: TGTGCCAGTAGTATTTTAGGACTAGGTGGTGATGAGCAGTTCTTC.